This entry lists 17 T cell receptor beta chains sequenced from one sample in a study of T cells in Graves' hyperthyroidism and ophthalmopathy. Amplified regions were TCR beta CDR3 sequences from RNA transcripts. HTBI primers were the set used in a first-round RT-PCR of the TCR CDR3. TCRdb itself ran the multiplex PCR reads through MiXCR, one entry per CDR3 protein. The sample lists roughly 360,000 distinct CDR3 sequences; roughly 13% were seen once. The material sequenced was blood. Source of these receptors: a young man with Graves' hyperthyroidism that later progressed to Graves' ophthalmopathy.

This clonotype was seen just once. The chain recombines TRBV12-3 or TRBV12-4 with TRBJ2-5; possibly TRBD1 or TRBD2 for D (5 bases each). V lost 7 bases, J lost 1 base, and 13 bases lay in between. The CDR3 has 14 residues. The DNA for the CDR3 is TGTGCCAGCAACAACCGGGACCTCCAAGAGACCCAGTACTTC. Encoded protein: CASNNRDLQETQYF.

This clonotype was picked up many times. The chain carries TRBV6-1 and TRBJ1-3; weak D call: TRBD1 (5 bases). V lost 5 bases to trimming and J lost 0 bases, with 11 bases between them. The V gene's germline CDR1 is MNHNS and CDR2 SASEGT. The CDR3 contains 15 residues. The CDR3 DNA is TGTGCCAGCAGTTTGGGGCAAAGCTCTGGAAACACCATATATTTT. Protein: CASSLGQSSGNTIYF.

This clonotype showed up just a few times. The chain uses TRBV6-1 and TRBJ1-3; no firm D call. The V end was cut by 4 bases, the J end by 4 bases, with 14 bases between. CDR1 and CDR2 from the germline V gene are MNHNS and SASEGT. This CDR3 region has 15 residues. In DNA form, the CDR3 reads TGTGCCAGCAGTGCCAATGGGGTCGTAGGAAACACCATATATTTT. It is translated as CASSANGVVGNTIYF.

Comment on this clonotype: A read error is possible here, since a much larger clone lies one base away. V gene TRBV6-2 or TRBV6-3 combines with J gene TRBJ2-7, with 7 bases fitting TRBD2. The J call may be incorrect, as the DNA end agrees better with TRBJ2-1. Per the germline V gene, CDR1 is MNHEY and CDR2 is SVGEGT. This CDR3 has 17 amino acids. CDR3 in DNA: TGCGCCAGCAGTGGCCCCTCTGCTAGCGGAAGCTACAATGAGCAGTTCTTC. It translates to CASSGPSASGSYNEQFF.

This clonotype was seen at least ten times. The chain links TRBV18 to TRBJ1-1; D is undetermined. The CDR3 totals 12 residues. Germline CDR1 KGHSH, CDR2 LQKENI. V shed 3 bases and J shed 6 bases, with 8 bases lying between them. The DNA of the CDR3 is TGTGCCAGCTCACCCTCTGGTCCTGAAGCTTTCTTT. It codes for CASSPSGPEAFF.

This clonotype was found many times. This sequence joins TRBV12-3 or TRBV12-4 and TRBJ1-5, with 7 bases fitting TRBD1. The J segment lost 5 bases and the V segment lost 4 bases, leaving 2 bases of the junction unmatched. The CDR3 spans 13 residues. CDR3 amino acids: CASSYRGHQPQHF. The CDR3 coding sequence is TGTGCCAGCAGTTACAGGGGCCATCAGCCCCAGCATTTT.

This clonotype was seen many times. V is TRBV6-2 or TRBV6-3 and J is TRBJ1-5; D unclear. CDR3 length: 16 amino acids. V lost 0 bases and J lost 3, with 12 bases in between. Germline V gene sequence: CDR1 MNHEY, CDR2 SVGEGT. In DNA, the CDR3 is TGTGCCAGCAGTTACTCGAATATCGGGGTCAATCAGCCCCAGCATTTT. The encoded protein is CASSYSNIGVNQPQHF.

This clonotype was picked up many times. The chain carries TRBV11-2 and TRBJ2-1, with a weak D call TRBD2 (6 bases). This CDR3 is 15 amino acids long. Germline values: CDR1 SGHAT, CDR2 FQNNGV. The ends were cut back, 0 bases at V and 8 bases at J, with 14 bases in the middle. This chain's CDR3 is CASSLDPGGIDEQFF. The CDR3 DNA sequence: TGTGCCAGCAGCTTAGATCCTGGGGGGATCGATGAGCAGTTCTTC.

This clonotype was detected many times. This chain uses TRBV19 with TRBJ1-1; D may be TRBD1 (5 bases). CDR1 LNHDA and CDR2 SQIVND come from the germline V gene (reference sequence). V lost 9 bases, J lost 4 bases, and 18 bases lay in between. This CDR3 is 14 amino acids long. CDR3 bases: TGTGCCAGCCAAATCGAATACAGGAGCACTGAAGCTTTCTTT. Amino acid sequence: CASQIEYRSTEAFF.

There are many counts of this clonotype. The rearrangement links TRBV2 to TRBJ1-4; D unresolved. This CDR3 spans 14 amino acids. The ends were cut back, 7 bases at V and 2 bases at J, with 11 bases in the middle. Germline assignment: CDR1 SNHLY and CDR2 FYNNEI. CDR3 residues: CASKELGTNEKLFF. The DNA for the CDR3 is TGTGCCAGCAAAGAATTGGGGACTAATGAAAAACTGTTTTTT. The complete variable domain, with remaining parts taken from reference TRBV2 and TRBJ1-4, reads EPEVTQTPSHQVTQMGQEVILRCVPISNHLYFYWYRQILGQKVEFLVSFYNNEISEKSEIFDDQFSVERPDGSNFTLKIRSTKLEDSAMYFCASKELGTNEKLFFGSGTQLSVL.

A remark on this clonotype: This may arise from a read error, as a much more abundant clone is one base away. The chain links TRBV12-3 or TRBV12-4 to TRBJ1-1; no clear D gene. V was trimmed by 5 bases and J by 7 bases, leaving 11 bases between them. The CDR3 spans 12 residues. CDR3 protein: CASSLRSFEAFF. The CDR3 DNA sequence: TGTGCCAGCAGTCTCAGATCGTTTGAAGCTTTCTTT.

This clonotype was detected a few times. The chain joins TRBV7-3 to TRBJ2-1; D is unclear. The CDR3 contains 13 residues. V lost 1 base to trimming and J lost 5 bases, with 6 bases between them. The germline V gene encodes CDR1 SGHTA and CDR2 FQGTGA. CDR3: CASSLNSDNEQFF. The CDR3 DNA is TGTGCCAGCAGCTTAAATTCTGACAATGAGCAGTTCTTC.

This clonotype was picked up many times. This chain uses TRBV6-1 with TRBJ1-1; D not certain. The CDR3 length is 16 residues. The germline V gene encodes CDR1 MNHNS and CDR2 SASEGT. Trimming took off 5 bases at V and 3 bases at J, with 19 bases between the two ends. CDR3 amino acids: CASSHIPVRADTEAFF. CDR3 bases: TGTGCCAGCAGTCACATCCCCGTGAGGGCGGACACTGAAGCTTTCTTT.

This clonotype was recorded a few times. V and J are TRBV19 and TRBJ2-1; 8 nucleotides match TRBD2. V trimming: 8 bases; J trimming: 0 bases; junction bases outside the gene matches: 3. Germline-derived CDR1 and CDR2 are LNHDA and SQIVND (reference sequence). This CDR3 is 14 amino acids long. CDR3 bases: TGTGCCAGTGAGCGGGGGAGCTCCTACAATGAGCAGTTCTTC. This encodes CASERGSSYNEQFF.

This clonotype occurred a few times. V usage is TRBV30 and J usage is TRBJ2-5, with D maybe TRBD1 (6 bases). The CDR3 runs 13 residues. Looked up from germline, CDR1 is GTSNPN and CDR2 is SVGIG (reference sequence). CDR3: CGSGQGFQETQYF. The CDR3 DNA reads TGTGGATCAGGCCAGGGGTTCCAAGAGACCCAGTACTTC.

Many counts were recorded for this clonotype. V is TRBV20-1 and J is TRBJ2-7; D possibly corresponds to TRBD1 (6 bases). This CDR3 has 14 amino acids. The germline V gene encodes CDR1 DFQATT and CDR2 SNEGSKA (reference sequence). V lost 2 bases, J lost 6 bases, and 17 bases lay in between. CDR3 protein: CSARSPGARGEQYF. The CDR3 DNA follows: TGCAGTGCTAGATCCCCAGGGGCTCGAGGCGAGCAGTACTTC.

V usage is TRBV4-1 and J usage is TRBJ2-1, with D perhaps matching TRBD1 (6 bases). Germline assignment: CDR1 MGHRA and CDR2 YSYEKL. The CDR3 is 18 residues long. The ends were cut back, 1 base at V and 1 base at J, with 17 bases in the middle. The CDR3 region is CASSQGGGSGWSYNEQFF. As DNA, the CDR3 is TGCGCCAGCAGCCAAGGTGGGGGCTCTGGGTGGTCCTACAATGAGCAGTTCTTC.